This entry lists 8 T cell receptor beta chains sequenced from one sample in a study of blood T cells in healthy people across ages. Primers used in a second PCR of about 6 to 12 cycles were a sample-barcoded 5' primer and a J-beta primer mix. TCRdb processed the 5' RACE reads anew with MiXCR; each CDR3 protein has one entry. In the table there are about 1,400,000 distinct CDR3 sequences, roughly 59% of which are singletons. The sequencing sample was made of blood. These TCRs come from a man in his late teens or twenties in good health.

The chain recombines TRBV12-3 or TRBV12-4 with TRBJ2-3, with D tentatively TRBD2 (6 bases). The CDR3 runs to 15 residues. V lost 7 bases and J lost 3, with 17 bases in between. CDR3 protein: CASTLGASETDTQYF. In nucleotides, the CDR3 is TGTGCCAGCACCTTAGGGGCTAGCGAGACAGATACGCAGTATTTT.

This clonotype was seen repeatedly, ten times or more. The V call is TRBV6-5, the J call TRBJ2-5, with unresolved D. Germline values: CDR1 MNHEY, CDR2 SVGAGI. This CDR3 spans 13 amino acids. The germline V and J ends were trimmed by 5 bases and 4 bases, with 11 bases remaining between them. CDR3 sequence (DNA): TGTGCCAGCAGTCAACTGAACGGAGAGACCCAGTACTTC. It encodes CASSQLNGETQYF.

V gene TRBV7-9 combines with J gene TRBJ2-7, with 7 bases that match TRBD1. The germline V gene has CDR1 SEHNR and CDR2 FQNEAQ (reference sequence). The CDR3 runs to 15 residues. V lost 8 bases and J lost 3; bases outside the gene matches: 13. CDR3 nucleotide sequence: TGTGCCAGCGCCAGCCCGGGACAGCCTTTCTACGAGCAGTACTTC. Encoded protein: CASASPGQPFYEQYF.

CDR3 residues: CAWSAPIPQETQYF. The CDR3, as DNA: TGTGCCTGGAGTGCACCTATCCCCCAAGAGACCCAGTACTTC. The rearrangement uses TRBV30 and TRBJ2-5; D is unclear. Trimming cost V 1 base and J 1 base, with 10 bases left between them. This CDR3 is 14 amino acids long. CDR1 is GTSNPN, CDR2 SVGIG, per germline (reference sequence).

In regard to this clonotype: Compared with germline, one end of the junction differs, possibly owing to a read error. This chain uses TRBV7-2 with TRBJ2-7; tentative D call: TRBD1 (6 bases). Germline values: CDR1 SGHTA, CDR2 FQGNSA. The CDR3 covers 14 residues. The CDR3 here is CASSSILDSYAQYF. CDR3 nucleotide sequence: TGTGCCAGCAGCTCGATCCTGGACAGCTACGCGCAGTACTTC. The entire variable domain, with the rest obtained from reference TRBV7-2 and TRBJ2-7, is as follows: GAGVSQSPSNKVTEKGKDVELRCDPISGHTALYWYRQSLGQGLEFLIYFQGNSAPDKSGLPSDRFSAERTGGSVSTLTIQRTQQEDSAVYLCASSSILDSYAQYFGPGTRLTVT.

The gene calls are TRBV4-2 and TRBJ2-5; 9 nucleotides line up with TRBD2. CDR3 length: 15 amino acids. The germline V gene has CDR1 LGHNA and CDR2 YNFKEQ. Trimming took 4 bases from V and 3 from J; bases not matched to a gene: 6. The chain's CDR3 is CASSPLAGDEETQYF. The CDR3 nucleotides read TGTGCCAGCAGCCCCTTAGCGGGAGATGAAGAGACCCAGTACTTC.

The gene calls are TRBV20-1 and TRBJ1-2, with no clear D. The CDR3 is made up of 15 amino acids. The V gene lost 1 base and the J gene lost 0 bases, with 12 bases spanning the gap. Germline CDR1 and CDR2: DFQATT and SNEGSKA (reference sequence). This CDR3 reads CSARAPGAANYGYTF. The CDR3 DNA follows: TGCAGTGCTAGAGCCCCCGGAGCAGCTAACTATGGCTACACCTTC.

The genes are TRBV5-1 and TRBJ2-7; perhaps TRBD2 as D (5 bases). Germline V gene sequence: CDR1 SGHRS, CDR2 YFSETQ. Between the trimmed V and J ends, which lost 4 bases and 2 bases, there was a span of 10 bases. The CDR3 sequence is 13 residues long. The CDR3 region has the DNA TGCGCCAGCAGCCGGAGGAGCACCTACGAGCAGTACTTC. This translates into CASSRRSTYEQYF. Full variable domain (remainder filled in from reference TRBV5-1 and TRBJ2-7): KAGVTQTPRYLIKTRGQQVTLSCSPISGHRSVSWYQQTPGQGLQFLFEYFSETQRNKGNFPGRFSGRQFSNSRSEMNVSTLELGDSALYLCASSRRSTYEQYFGPGTRLTVT.